This TCR beta chain was profiled in a study of blood T cell repertoires in COVID-19. The wider study: T cells, B-cell-depleted T cells, or PBMCs provided the cDNA or gDNA that served as material.

Original methodology: From reference gene primer amplification, estimates of nucleated cell counts were derived. Libraries were prepared by immunoSEQ multiplex PCR; TCRdb keeps only in-frame clonotypes and omits some of them. The V and J calls and the clone size are those of that table, but D and trimming were determined from the DNA. The table shows some 170,000 clones, with about four fifths occurring only once. Deletions cut 6 bases from V and 4 bases from J, with 18 bases between. The CDR3 totals 15 residues. Germline V gene data show CDR1 as MNHEY and CDR2 as SMNVEV (reference sequence). The source is a woman in her 70s with acute or convalescent COVID-19. The chain uses TRBV27 and TRBJ2-5; D remains unclear. Sequences were obtained from peripheral blood. The CDR3 sequence: CASRPVLWPRETQYF. In DNA, the CDR3 is TGTGCCAGCAGACCGGTTTTATGGCCTAGAGAGACCCAGTACTTC.